The 5 T cell receptor beta chains presented below share a single source sample, sequenced in a study of Graves' ophthalmopathy and Graves' hyperthyroidism. Amplification of TCR beta CDR3 regions used RNA transcripts. HTBI primers were used in a first-round RT-PCR, which preceded a second-round multiplex PCR. TCRdb called the multiplex PCR reads again in MiXCR, with one record for every CDR3 protein. The repertoire has over 200,000 distinct CDR3 sequences, 29% of them found once; the top ten carry approximately 9.1%. The sample was peripheral blood. The receptor source for this set is a man over 45 with Graves' ophthalmopathy.

This clonotype was seen repeatedly, ten times or more. J is TRBJ2-2 and V is TRBV30; D is uncertain. With 4 bases removed from V and 5 bases from J, the gap between germline ends came to 14 bases. Germline-derived CDR1 and CDR2 are GTSNPN and SVGIG (reference sequence). This CDR3 contains 14 residues. The CDR3 DNA is TGTGCCTGGACCACTGGGCTAATTACCGGGGAGCTGTTTTTT. This gives the protein CAWTTGLITGELFF.

This clonotype was seen only a few times. A much larger clone lies one base from this, so it may be a read error. Here the CDR3 omits its conserved ending phenylalanine or tryptophan, so a read error is the likely source. The J gene is TRBJ2-7, the V gene TRBV5-1; weak D call: TRBD1 (5 bases). V lost 4 bases and J 0 bases, leaving 11 bases between the germline ends. The CDR3 sequence is 14 residues long. CDR1 and CDR2 from the germline V gene are SGHRS and YFSETQ. CDR3 region: CASSGSGHSYEQYL. The CDR3 region has the DNA TGCGCCAGCAGCGGCTCAGGGCACTCCTACGAGCAGTACCTC.

The CDR3 sequence is CASSEFGGGHYEQYF. The CDR3 region has the DNA TGTGCCAGCAGTGAGTTTGGCGGTGGCCACTACGAGCAGTACTTC. This chain uses TRBV2 with TRBJ2-7; no definite D call. CDR3 size: 15 residues. Between the trimmed V and J ends, which lost 3 bases and 3 bases, there was a span of 15 bases. Germline lookup yields CDR1 SNHLY and CDR2 FYNNEI.

The J gene is TRBJ1-5, the V gene TRBV28; the match to TRBD1 covers 8 bases. Germline CDR1 reads MDHEN; CDR2 reads SYDVKM. The CDR3 loop spans 15 amino acids. The ends lost 7 bases at V and 7 bases at J; junction bases unmatched: 12. The CDR3 loop is CASNPDRELYQPQHF. The CDR3 DNA sequence: TGTGCCAGCAATCCGGACAGGGAGTTATACCAGCCCCAGCATTTT.

The sample holds one count of this clonotype. The chain employs TRBV11-2 and TRBJ2-7, with D possibly TRBD2 on 5 matching bases. The CDR3 is 12 residues long. The V gene's germline CDR1 is SGHAT and CDR2 FQNNGV. Trimming left V 1 base short and J 12 bases short, with 13 bases between. This CDR3 is CASSLGWEQAYF. The CDR3 coding sequence is TGTGCCAGCAGCTTAGGATGGGAGCAGGCGTACTTC.